This entry concerns a single T cell receptor beta chain. The CDR3 runs to 15 residues. The V segment lost 3 bases and the J segment 3 bases; nucleotides outside the gene matches: 7. Germline V gene lookup returns CDR1 SGHAT and CDR2 FQNNGV. TCRdb re-analyzed the PCR reads through MiXCR. Of under 4,000 clones listed, roughly 22% were seen once; the top ten hold about 8.2%. This record belongs to a study of metastatic and nonmetastatic thyroid tumors. There were no patients who had received any treatment before thyroid surgery. This clonotype originated in a female donor with papillary thyroid cancer or a benign thyroid nodule (not recorded which). Some clones in this sample may be carry-over from other donors' samples. The sequenced sample consisted of tumor tissue. The chain recombines TRBV11-2 with TRBJ2-7, with 8 bases identical to TRBD2. For the CDR3, the DNA is TGTGCCAGCAGCTTGGGAGCGGGGGCCTACTACGAGCAGTACTTC. Its translation: CASSLGAGAYYEQYF.